This T cell receptor beta chain is drawn from a study of T-cell reconstitution after alpha-beta-depleted transplantation in children. General study findings and limits: Some patients owed their high day-60 TCRbeta diversity to surviving recipient T cells and thymic progenitors. Newly made T cells mostly supplied T-cell counts and diversity one year after transplant. Several hundred expanded graft clones reportedly supplied alpha-beta T cells about two months after transplant.

In its sample, this clonotype was seen many times. Its antigen is as yet unknown. The TCRbeta library was prepared with unique molecular identifiers. One entry per CDR3 protein, called by TCRdb with MiXCR from the PCR reads. The sample has fewer than 700,000 distinct CDR3 sequences; 10% to 15% are singletons. The clonotype originates from a male patient younger than 18 who had a stem cell transplant for acute myeloid leukemia, so the T cells may come from the graft donor. The input for sequencing was PBMCs, mostly from graft donor cells, taken 360 days after TCRalphabeta/CD19-depleted stem cell transplant.

The CDR3 sequence is CASSWDVEAFF. CDR3 sequence (DNA): TGTGCCAGCAGTTGGGACGTTGAAGCTTTCTTT. V usage is TRBV28 and J usage is TRBJ1-1; D perhaps matches TRBD1 (5 bases). Trimming pared 4 bases from V and 7 bases from J, leaving 7 bases between. Germline loops: CDR1 MDHEN, CDR2 SYDVKM. This CDR3 has 11 residues.